The 20 T cell receptor beta chains presented below share a single source sample, sequenced in a study of CXCR3-negative and CXCR3-positive naive CD8 T cells (dated by TCRdb to between 2018 and 2020). What the study reported, not specific to this receptor: Compared with CXCR3-negative naive cells, CXCR3-positive naive cells had TRB CDR3s with higher hydrophobicity (lower Kidera factor 4), lower energy, and higher strength and volume indices.

The run used a NextSeq 550. The Human TCR Profiling Kit (MiLaboratory) was used to make UMI-labeled 5' RACE TRB cDNA libraries. After TCRdb reprocessed the reads, each CDR3 protein sequence was kept as one row, without DNA. This sample's table contains around 140,000 distinct CDR3 sequences. Clones ranked in the top ten supply 0.41% of the sample. Their recognized antigens are unknown. The sequencing input was naive CXCR3+ CD8+ T cells from blood. The cell subset or site label, as the study defines it: CD45RO-CCR7+CD27+CD95- naive CD8+ T cells expressing CXCR3 (TNR3+). The receptors come from a human donor in good health. Some clones in this sample may be carry-over from other donors' samples.

CDR3 region: CASSLIDSEAFF. The rearrangement joins TRBV6-6 to TRBJ1-1. This CDR3 has 12 residues. The germline V gene encodes CDR1 MNHNY and CDR2 SVGAGI (reference sequence).

The chain combines TRBV12-3 or TRBV12-4 with TRBJ2-1; absent DNA, TCRdb's TRBD2 call cannot be checked. This CDR3 is 15 amino acids long. The CDR3 here is CASSLALAGVNEQFF.

The chain employs TRBV7-9 and TRBJ2-1; without DNA, the TCRdb call of TRBD1 cannot be checked. This CDR3 has 15 amino acids. Germline V gene lookup returns CDR1 SEHNR and CDR2 FQNEAQ (reference sequence). CDR3 amino acids: CASSPYDTGFNEQFF.

The J gene is TRBJ2-1, the V gene TRBV5-6; TCRdb proposes TRBD1, but this gene call is untestable without DNA. The germline CDR1 and CDR2 sequences are SGHDT and YYEEEE. This CDR3 contains 12 residues. The CDR3 reads CASSTTGNEQFF.

CDR3 residues: CASSFEGNEQYF. This chain uses TRBV28 with TRBJ2-7; TCRdb reports TRBD1, a call that lacks DNA to check it against. CDR3 length equals 12 residues. Germline V gene sequence: CDR1 MDHEN, CDR2 SYDVKM.

The rearrangement links TRBV6-4 to TRBJ2-1; the D call of TRBD1 rests on TCRdb alone, since no DNA is present to check it. The CDR3 covers 14 residues. Germline values: CDR1 MRHNA, CDR2 SNTAGT. The CDR3 reads CASSEREGVNEQFF.

The chain links TRBV29-1 to TRBJ2-2; as DNA is missing, the TRBD2 call by TCRdb cannot be tested. Germline assignment: CDR1 SQVTM and CDR2 ANQGSEA. This CDR3 has 15 residues. This CDR3 is CSVVPGTKNTGELFF.

This sequence joins TRBV7-9 and TRBJ2-4; TCRdb's D call, TRBD2, is unchecked because there is no DNA. CDR3 length equals 14 residues. CDR1 is SEHNR, CDR2 FQNEAQ, per germline (reference sequence). This CDR3 is CASSVTSGKNIQYF. Full variable domain (missing parts from reference TRBV7-9 and TRBJ2-4): DTGVSQNPRHKITKRGQNVTFRCDPISEHNRLYWYRQTLGQGPEFLTYFQNEAQLEKSRLLSDRFSAERPKGSFSTLEIQRTEQGDSAMYLCASSVTSGKNIQYFGAGTRLSVL.

This chain joins TRBV7-3 and TRBJ2-1. Germline values: CDR1 SGHTA, CDR2 FQGTGA. The CDR3 length is 13 residues. CDR3 protein: CASSFAAYNEQFF.

This chain uses TRBV7-2 with TRBJ1-2; absent DNA, TCRdb's TRBD1 call cannot be checked. The CDR3 covers 15 residues. Germline loops: CDR1 SGHTA, CDR2 FQGNSA. The CDR3 loop reads CASSPNLGDVYGYTF.

V and J are TRBV28 and TRBJ2-7; TCRdb's D call, TRBD1, is unchecked because there is no DNA. CDR3 length: 13 amino acids. Germline values: CDR1 MDHEN, CDR2 SYDVKM. The CDR3 reads CASNPTGSYEQYF.

This chain joins TRBV6-2 or TRBV6-3 and TRBJ1-1; the TCRdb D gene call, TRBD1, has no DNA to confirm it. Per germline, CDR1 MNHEY and CDR2 SVGEGT. The CDR3 has 17 amino acids. CDR3 sequence: CASSYSGDRGLNTEAFF.

The V gene is TRBV6-5, the J gene TRBJ2-1; TCRdb picks TRBD1, but there is no DNA to check that call. This CDR3 is built from 15 residues. Germline CDR1 is MNHEY and CDR2 is SVGAGI. The CDR3 protein is CASSYLGQPYNEQFF.

This chain connects TRBV5-1 to TRBJ1-2; the D call from TCRdb, TRBD1, cannot be confirmed without DNA. Germline values: CDR1 SGHRS, CDR2 YFSETQ. This CDR3 has 15 amino acids. CDR3 in amino acids: CASSSTGTGAHGYTF.

This chain links TRBV15 with TRBJ1-5; TCRdb reports TRBD1, a call that lacks DNA to check it against. CDR1 is LNHNV, CDR2 YYDKDF, per germline (reference sequence). The CDR3 loop spans 14 amino acids. The CDR3 here is CATSRTGSNQPQHF.

The chain has TRBV7-2 and TRBJ2-7. This CDR3 comprises 11 residues. Per germline, CDR1 SGHTA and CDR2 FQGNSA. CDR3 amino acids: CASRLSDEQYF. The full variable domain, rest sourced from reference TRBV7-2 and TRBJ2-7, is GAGVSQSPSNKVTEKGKDVELRCDPISGHTALYWYRQSLGQGLEFLIYFQGNSAPDKSGLPSDRFSAERTGGSVSTLTIQRTQQEDSAVYLCASRLSDEQYFGPGTRLTVT.

The CDR3 is CASSLDRGFGWTNETNEQFF. The rearrangement uses TRBV5-1 and TRBJ2-1; the D call from TCRdb, TRBD2, cannot be confirmed without DNA. Germline assignment: CDR1 SGHRS and CDR2 YFSETQ. The CDR3 sequence is 20 residues long.

The chain recombines TRBV28 with TRBJ1-2. The CDR3 extends over 13 amino acids. Germline lookup yields CDR1 MDHEN and CDR2 SYDVKM. CDR3 loop: CASSFSGNYGYTF.

The gene calls are TRBV12-3 or TRBV12-4 and TRBJ2-1; TCRdb picks TRBD1, but there is no DNA to check that call. This CDR3 is built from 14 residues. This CDR3 reads CASSFGSEYNEQFF.

V gene TRBV6-2 or TRBV6-3 combines with J gene TRBJ1-1; TCRdb gives TRBD1 as the D gene, but with no DNA this cannot be confirmed. CDR1 and CDR2 (germline): MNHEY, SVGEGT. The CDR3 consists of 12 residues. The chain's CDR3 is CASIGQGNEAFF.